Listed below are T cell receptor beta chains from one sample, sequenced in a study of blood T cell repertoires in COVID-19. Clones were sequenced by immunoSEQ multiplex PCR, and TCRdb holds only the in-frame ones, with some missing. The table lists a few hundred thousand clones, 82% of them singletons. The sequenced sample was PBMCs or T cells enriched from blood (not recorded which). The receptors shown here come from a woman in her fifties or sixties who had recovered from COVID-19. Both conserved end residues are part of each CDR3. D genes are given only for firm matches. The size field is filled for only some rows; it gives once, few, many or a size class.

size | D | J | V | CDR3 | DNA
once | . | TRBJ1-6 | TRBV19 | CASSESRDNSPLHF | TGTGCCAGTAGCGAGTCCAGGGATAATTCACCCCTCCACTTT
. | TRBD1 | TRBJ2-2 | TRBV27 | CASSLLQGVFTGELFF | TGTGCCAGCAGTTTATTACAGGGGGTTTTCACCGGGGAGCTGTTTTTT
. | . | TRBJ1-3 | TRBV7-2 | CASSLDSGTLGYF | TGTGCCAGCAGCTTAGACAGTGGGACACTGGGATATTTT
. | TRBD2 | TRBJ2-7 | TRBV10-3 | CAIRGAGDSYEQYF | TGTGCCATCAGAGGCGCGGGAGACTCCTACGAGCAGTACTTC
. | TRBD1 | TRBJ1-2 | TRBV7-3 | CASSLGQGSIYGYTF | TGTGCCAGCAGCTTGGGACAGGGGTCGATCTATGGCTACACCTTC
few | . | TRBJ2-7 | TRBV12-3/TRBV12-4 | CASSSRYEQYF | TGTGCCAGCAGCTCCCGGTACGAGCAGTACTTC
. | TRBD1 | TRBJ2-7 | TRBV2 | CASREQGASTYEQYF | TGTGCCAGCAGAGAACAGGGGGCATCCACCTACGAGCAGTACTTC
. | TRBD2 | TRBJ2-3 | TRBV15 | CATSRAQREGTDTQYF | TGTGCCACCAGCAGAGCCCAGCGGGAGGGCACAGATACGCAGTATTTT
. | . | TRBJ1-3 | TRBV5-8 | CASSRIRGSGGNTIYF | TGTGCCAGCAGCCGGATCAGGGGAAGCGGTGGAAACACCATATATTTT
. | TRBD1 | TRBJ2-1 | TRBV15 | CATSRGGTGNNEQFF | TGTGCCACCAGCAGAGGGGGGACAGGGAACAATGAGCAGTTCTTC
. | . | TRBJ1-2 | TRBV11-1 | CASSPGQRRDYGYTF | TGTGCCAGCAGCCCCGGCCAGCGTCGGGACTATGGCTACACCTTC
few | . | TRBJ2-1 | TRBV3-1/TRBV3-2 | CASSQDPDPRGNEQFF | TGTGCCAGCAGCCAAGATCCGGACCCCCGGGGCAATGAGCAGTTCTTC